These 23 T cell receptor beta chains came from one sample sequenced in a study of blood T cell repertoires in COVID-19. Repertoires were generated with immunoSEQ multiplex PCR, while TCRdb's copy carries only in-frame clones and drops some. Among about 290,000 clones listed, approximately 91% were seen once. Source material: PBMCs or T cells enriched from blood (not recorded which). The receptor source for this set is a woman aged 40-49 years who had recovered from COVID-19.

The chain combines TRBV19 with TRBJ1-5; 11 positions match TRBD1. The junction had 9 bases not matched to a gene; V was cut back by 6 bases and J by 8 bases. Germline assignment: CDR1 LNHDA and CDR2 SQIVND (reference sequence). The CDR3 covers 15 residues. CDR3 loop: CASRPDRGRLEPQHF. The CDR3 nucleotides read TGTGCCAGTAGACCGGACAGGGGGCGTCTGGAGCCCCAGCATTTT.

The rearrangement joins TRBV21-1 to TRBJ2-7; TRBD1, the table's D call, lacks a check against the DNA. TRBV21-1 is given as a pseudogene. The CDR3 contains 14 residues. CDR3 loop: CASTSGTGMGEQYF. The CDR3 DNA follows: TGTGCCAGCACCTCCGGGACAGGGATGGGCGAGCAGTACTTC.

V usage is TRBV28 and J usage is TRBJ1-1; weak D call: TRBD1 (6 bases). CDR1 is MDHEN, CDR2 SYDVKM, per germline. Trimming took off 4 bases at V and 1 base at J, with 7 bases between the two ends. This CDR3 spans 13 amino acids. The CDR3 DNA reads TGTGCCAGCAGTTCAGGGGAGAACACTGAAGCTTTCTTT. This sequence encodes CASSSGENTEAFF. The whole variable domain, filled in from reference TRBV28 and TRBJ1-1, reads DVKVTQSSRYLVKRTGEKVFLECVQDMDHENMFWYRQDPGLGLRLIYFSYDVKMKEKGDIPEGYSVSREKKERFSLILESASTNQTSMYLCASSSGENTEAFFGQGTRLTVV.

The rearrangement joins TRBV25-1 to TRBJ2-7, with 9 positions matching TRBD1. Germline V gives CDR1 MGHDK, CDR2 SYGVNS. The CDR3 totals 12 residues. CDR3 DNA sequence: TGTGCTACCGGGACAGGGACCTACGAGCAGTACTTC. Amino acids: CATGTGTYEQYF.

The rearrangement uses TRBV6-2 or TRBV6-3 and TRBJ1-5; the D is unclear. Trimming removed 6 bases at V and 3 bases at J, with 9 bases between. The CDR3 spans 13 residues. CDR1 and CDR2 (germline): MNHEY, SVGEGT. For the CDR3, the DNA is TGTGCCAGCAGCCTCCACATCAATCAGCCCCAGCATTTT. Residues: CASSLHINQPQHF.

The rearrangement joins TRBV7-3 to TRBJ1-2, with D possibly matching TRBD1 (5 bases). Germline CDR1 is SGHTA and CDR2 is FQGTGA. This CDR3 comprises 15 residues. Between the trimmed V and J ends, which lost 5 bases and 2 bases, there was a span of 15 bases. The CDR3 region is CASSPTGTKNYGYTF. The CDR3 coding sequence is TGTGCCAGCAGCCCGACCGGGACTAAAAACTATGGCTACACCTTC.

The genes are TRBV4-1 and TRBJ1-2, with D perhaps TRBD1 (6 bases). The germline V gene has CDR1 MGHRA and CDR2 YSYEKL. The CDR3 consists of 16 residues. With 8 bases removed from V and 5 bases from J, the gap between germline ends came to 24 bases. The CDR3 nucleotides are TGCGCCAGCCGAAATTCCTATAGACAGGTGGGATATGGCTACACCTTC. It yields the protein CASRNSYRQVGYGYTF.

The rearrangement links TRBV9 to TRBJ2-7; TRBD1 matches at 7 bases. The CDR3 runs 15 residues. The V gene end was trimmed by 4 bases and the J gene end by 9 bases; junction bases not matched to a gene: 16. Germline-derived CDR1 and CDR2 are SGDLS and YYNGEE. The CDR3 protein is CASSFGQAAGIGQYF. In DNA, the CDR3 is TGTGCCAGCAGCTTCGGACAGGCTGCAGGGATAGGGCAGTACTTC.

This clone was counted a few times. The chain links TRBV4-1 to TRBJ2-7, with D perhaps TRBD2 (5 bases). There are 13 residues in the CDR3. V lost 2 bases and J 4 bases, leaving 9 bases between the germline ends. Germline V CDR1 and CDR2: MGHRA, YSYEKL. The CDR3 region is CASSQWTGYEQYF. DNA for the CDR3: TGCGCCAGCAGCCAATGGACGGGATACGAGCAGTACTTC.

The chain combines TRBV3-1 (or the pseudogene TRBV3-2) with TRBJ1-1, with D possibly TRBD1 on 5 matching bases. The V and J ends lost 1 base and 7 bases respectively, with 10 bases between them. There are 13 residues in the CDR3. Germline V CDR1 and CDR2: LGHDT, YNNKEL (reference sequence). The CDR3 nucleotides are TGTGCCAGCAGCCAAGGGGACTTGGGTGAAGCTTTCTTT. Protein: CASSQGDLGEAFF.

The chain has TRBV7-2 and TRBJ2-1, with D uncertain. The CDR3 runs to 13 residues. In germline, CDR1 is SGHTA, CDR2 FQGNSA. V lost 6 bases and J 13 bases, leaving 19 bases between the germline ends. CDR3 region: CASSPPSGFIQFF. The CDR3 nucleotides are TGTGCCAGCAGTCCACCCTCGGGTTTTATTCAGTTCTTC.

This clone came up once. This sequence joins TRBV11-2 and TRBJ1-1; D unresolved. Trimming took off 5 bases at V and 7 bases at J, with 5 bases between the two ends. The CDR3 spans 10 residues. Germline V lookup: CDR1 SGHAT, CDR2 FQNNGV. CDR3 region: CASSRSEAFF. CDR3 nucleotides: TGTGCCAGCAGCCGTAGTGAAGCTTTCTTT. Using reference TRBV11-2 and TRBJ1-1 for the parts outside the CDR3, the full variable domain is EAGVAQSPRYKIIEKRQSVAFWCNPISGHATLYWYQQILGQGPKLLIQFQNNGVVDDSQLPKDRFSAERLKGVDSTLKIQPAKLEDSAVYLCASSRSEAFFGQGTRLTVV.

CDR3 nucleotides: TGTGCCACCAGCAGAGGCGGGGGTGGCCCTAATGGCTACACCTTC. Its translation is CATSRGGGGPNGYTF. The J gene is TRBJ1-2, the V gene TRBV15; TRBD1 might be the D (5 bases). V lost 1 base to trimming and J lost 6 bases, with 15 bases between them. CDR1 LNHNV and CDR2 YYDKDF come from the germline V gene (reference sequence). The CDR3 has 15 residues.

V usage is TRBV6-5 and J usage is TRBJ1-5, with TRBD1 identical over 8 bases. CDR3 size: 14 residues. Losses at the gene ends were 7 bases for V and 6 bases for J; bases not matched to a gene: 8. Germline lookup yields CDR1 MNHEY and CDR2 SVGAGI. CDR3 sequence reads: CASTGTGGGQPQHF. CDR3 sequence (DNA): TGTGCCAGCACCGGGACAGGCGGTGGTCAGCCCCAGCATTTT.

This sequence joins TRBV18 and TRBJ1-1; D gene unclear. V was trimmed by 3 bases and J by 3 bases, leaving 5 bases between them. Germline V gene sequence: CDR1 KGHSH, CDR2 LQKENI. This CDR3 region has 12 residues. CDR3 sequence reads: CASSPSDTEAFF. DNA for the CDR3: TGTGCCAGCTCACCCTCGGACACTGAAGCTTTCTTT.

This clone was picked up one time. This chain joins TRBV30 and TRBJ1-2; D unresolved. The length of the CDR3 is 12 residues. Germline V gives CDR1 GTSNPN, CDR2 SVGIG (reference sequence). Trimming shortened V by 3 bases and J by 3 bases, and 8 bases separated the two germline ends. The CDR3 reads CAWSPVHYGYTF. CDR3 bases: TGTGCCTGGAGCCCAGTTCACTATGGCTACACCTTC.

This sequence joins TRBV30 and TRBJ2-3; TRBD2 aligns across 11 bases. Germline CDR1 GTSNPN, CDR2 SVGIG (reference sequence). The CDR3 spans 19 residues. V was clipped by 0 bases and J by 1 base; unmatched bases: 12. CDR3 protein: CAWSVSRRTSGSRTDTQYF. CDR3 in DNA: TGTGCCTGGAGTGTAAGCCGCAGGACTAGCGGGTCCCGCACAGATACGCAGTATTTT.

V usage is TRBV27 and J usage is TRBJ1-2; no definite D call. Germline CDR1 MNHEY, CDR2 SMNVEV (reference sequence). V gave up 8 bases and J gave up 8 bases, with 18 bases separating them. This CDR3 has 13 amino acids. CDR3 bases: TGTGCCAGCTCCAGAAGGCCCGAGGGAGGCTACACCTTC. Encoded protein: CASSRRPEGGYTF.

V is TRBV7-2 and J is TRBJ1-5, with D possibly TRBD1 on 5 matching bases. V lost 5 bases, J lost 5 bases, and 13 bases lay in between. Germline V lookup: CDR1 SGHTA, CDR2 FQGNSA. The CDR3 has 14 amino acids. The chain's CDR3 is CASSPDTFDQPQHF. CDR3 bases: TGTGCCAGCAGCCCGGACACTTTCGATCAGCCCCAGCATTTT.

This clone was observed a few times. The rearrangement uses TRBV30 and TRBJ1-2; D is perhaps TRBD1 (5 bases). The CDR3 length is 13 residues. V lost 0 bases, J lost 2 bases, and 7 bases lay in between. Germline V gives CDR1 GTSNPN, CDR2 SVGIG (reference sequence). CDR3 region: CAWSVGQNYGYTF. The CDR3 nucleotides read TGTGCCTGGAGTGTGGGGCAGAACTATGGCTACACCTTC.

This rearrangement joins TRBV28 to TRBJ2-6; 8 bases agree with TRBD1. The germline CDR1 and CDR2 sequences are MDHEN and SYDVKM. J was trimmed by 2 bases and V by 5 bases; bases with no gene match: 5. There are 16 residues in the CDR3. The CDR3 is CASSPRGPAGANVLTF. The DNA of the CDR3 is TGTGCCAGCAGTCCCAGGGGGCCGGCTGGGGCCAACGTCCTGACTTTC.

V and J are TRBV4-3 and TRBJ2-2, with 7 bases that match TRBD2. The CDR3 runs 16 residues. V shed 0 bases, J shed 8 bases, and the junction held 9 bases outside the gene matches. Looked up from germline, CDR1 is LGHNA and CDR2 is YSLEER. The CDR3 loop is CASSQDLAGEGGELFF. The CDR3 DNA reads TGCGCCAGCAGCCAAGATCTTGCGGGAGAAGGTGGGGAGCTGTTTTTT.

CDR3 DNA sequence: TGTGCCAGTACCTTTTTGACAGTGAGCTACGAGCAGTACTTC. Protein sequence: CASTFLTVSYEQYF. This chain uses TRBV6-5 with TRBJ2-7; D might be TRBD1 (5 bases). Deletions cut 9 bases from V and 3 bases from J, with 18 bases between. Germline V CDR1 and CDR2: MNHEY, SVGAGI. The CDR3 extends over 14 amino acids.